Presented here are 25 T cell receptor beta chains from one specimen sequenced in a study of blood T cell repertoires in COVID-19. The assay was immunoSEQ multiplex PCR, and TCRdb's table has in-frame clones only and misses some. The sample has about 11,000 clones, nearly 90% seen once. Material: peripheral blood. These receptors all come from a human donor in a cohort sampled during active COVID-19.

The rearrangement joins TRBV30 to TRBJ1-3; 10 nucleotides match TRBD1. This CDR3 has 14 residues. Germline lookup yields CDR1 GTSNPN and CDR2 SVGIG (reference sequence). J was trimmed by 2 bases and V by 6 bases; bases with no gene match: 4. CDR3 in DNA: TGTGCCTGCCAGGGGACAGGGGCTGGAAACACCATATATTTT. This translates into CACQGTGAGNTIYF.

This chain joins TRBV29-1 and TRBJ2-1, with a possible D match to TRBD1 (7 bases). V shed 7 bases and J shed 2 bases, with 15 bases lying between them. CDR1 and CDR2 (germline): SQVTM, ANQGSEA. This CDR3 is built from 14 residues. The CDR3 loop reads CSAGPRGAYNEQFF. The CDR3 DNA follows: TGCAGCGCCGGGCCCAGGGGGGCCTACAATGAGCAGTTCTTC.

The CDR3 DNA is TGTGCCAGCAGCTTAGGCCGGGATGGGGGGACTCAGGAGACCCAGTACTTC. Its protein product is CASSLGRDGGTQETQYF. This chain links TRBV13 with TRBJ2-5; TRBD2 might be the D (6 bases). There are 17 residues in the CDR3. Germline lookup yields CDR1 PRHDT and CDR2 FYEKMQ (reference sequence). V lost 0 bases and J 5 bases, leaving 19 bases between the germline ends.

This chain uses TRBV5-1 with TRBJ2-3; perhaps TRBD1 as D (5 bases). This CDR3 has 17 residues. The ends were cut back, 0 bases at V and 2 bases at J, with 16 bases in the middle. Germline loops: CDR1 SGHRS, CDR2 YFSETQ. As DNA, the CDR3 is TGCGCCAGCAGCTTGGCCGGACAAACCTGGGCCACAGATACGCAGTATTTT. Translated, it gives CASSLAGQTWATDTQYF.

This chain joins TRBV28 and TRBJ1-4; no reliable D call. Germline CDR1 and CDR2: MDHEN and SYDVKM. Trimming pared 8 bases from V and 7 bases from J, leaving 11 bases between. The CDR3 loop spans 12 amino acids. This CDR3 reads CASCGHFEKLFF. The CDR3 coding sequence is TGTGCCAGCTGCGGGCACTTTGAAAAACTGTTTTTT.

This chain connects TRBV28 to TRBJ2-1; 11 positions match TRBD1. The CDR3 consists of 15 residues. Unmatched junction bases numbered 6, after V lost 5 bases and J lost 6 bases. Germline CDR1 is MDHEN and CDR2 is SYDVKM. CDR3 protein: CASSPSGTGGNEQFF. The CDR3 coding sequence is TGTGCCAGCAGTCCATCCGGGACAGGGGGCAATGAGCAGTTCTTC.

The V and J genes are TRBV10-3 and TRBJ1-5; D call uncertain. This CDR3 contains 17 residues. Trimming stripped 2 bases from V and 2 bases from J, with 16 bases between. Germline-derived CDR1 and CDR2 are ENHRY and SYGVKD. For the CDR3, the DNA is TGTGCCATCAGTGAGAGGGAGGCGGTCGGAGGCAATCAGCCCCAGCATTTT. This translates into CAISEREAVGGNQPQHF.

V usage is TRBV3-1 (or the pseudogene TRBV3-2) and J usage is TRBJ2-2, with unresolved D. There are 12 residues in the CDR3. V dropped 8 bases and J dropped 6 bases, with 10 bases sitting between them. The germline CDR1 and CDR2 sequences are LGHDT and YNNKEL (reference sequence). The CDR3: CASAPTPGELFF. As DNA, the CDR3 is TGTGCCAGCGCCCCTACCCCCGGGGAGCTGTTTTTT.

This clone was counted only a few times. The chain combines TRBV3-1 (or the pseudogene TRBV3-2) with TRBJ1-6; TRBD1 matches at 9 bases. Germline trimming cut 1 base from V and 10 bases from J; bases unmatched to any gene: 2. The germline V gene has CDR1 LGHDT and CDR2 YNNKEL (reference sequence). The CDR3 is 14 amino acids. Here the CDR3 reads CASSQGDRESPLHF. CDR3 coding DNA: TGTGCCAGCAGCCAAGGGGACAGGGAATCACCCCTCCACTTT.

This chain uses TRBV4-2 with TRBJ1-6, with TRBD1 matching 9 bases. The CDR3 is made up of 18 amino acids. V lost 2 bases to trimming and J lost 6 bases; unmatched junction nucleotides: 11. The germline gives CDR1 LGHNA, CDR2 YNFKEQ. The CDR3 DNA is TGTGCCAGCAGCCAACCTGGACAGGGGCTGACCCGTAATTCACCCCTCCACTTT. Protein product: CASSQPGQGLTRNSPLHF.

The CDR3 sequence is CASSFAAGGHSYNEQFF. The DNA of the CDR3 is TGTGCCAGCAGCTTCGCTGCGGGGGGGCACTCCTACAATGAGCAGTTCTTC. V usage is TRBV7-8 and J usage is TRBJ2-1; 9 bases agree with TRBD2. The CDR3 loop spans 17 amino acids. With V trimmed by 3 bases and J by 0 bases, 6 bases remained unmatched. Germline V CDR1 and CDR2: SGHVS, FQNEAQ.

The V call is TRBV28, the J call TRBJ1-4; the D is unclear. Germline V gene data show CDR1 as MDHEN and CDR2 as SYDVKM. The V end lost 5 bases, the J end lost 6 bases, and 7 bases lay between the germline ends. There are 12 residues in the CDR3. For the CDR3, the DNA is TGTGCCAGCAGTGGGCCTGATGAAAAACTGTTTTTT. Translating gives CASSGPDEKLFF.

CDR3 nucleotides: TGTGCCTGGAGACCCGGTCTGAACACCGGGGAGCTGTTTTTT. Translated: CAWRPGLNTGELFF. The gene calls are TRBV30 and TRBJ2-2, with D hard to call. With 3 bases removed from V and 1 base from J, the gap between germline ends came to 9 bases. Per germline, CDR1 GTSNPN and CDR2 SVGIG (reference sequence). The CDR3 loop spans 14 amino acids.

The V call is TRBV3-1 (or the pseudogene TRBV3-2), the J call TRBJ1-1; TRBD1 agrees at 8 bases. The ends lost 1 base at V and 6 bases at J; junction bases unmatched: 4. The CDR3 is 14 amino acids. The germline CDR1 and CDR2 sequences are LGHDT and YNNKEL (reference sequence). For the CDR3, the DNA is TGTGCCAGCAGCCAAGCCCAGGACAGGGCTGAAGCTTTCTTT. Protein sequence: CASSQAQDRAEAFF.

This clone has only a few counts. The chain combines TRBV13 with TRBJ1-5, with D tentatively TRBD1 (6 bases). Germline-derived CDR1 and CDR2 are PRHDT and FYEKMQ (reference sequence). The CDR3 runs 14 residues. V was shortened by 4 bases and J by 2 bases, with 9 bases between the two germline ends. The CDR3 reads CASSSRGRNQPQHF. DNA for the CDR3: TGTGCCAGCAGCTCCAGGGGTCGCAATCAGCCCCAGCATTTT.

This clone was observed a few times. A junction end diverges from the germline sequence, so it may reflect a read error. The V and J genes are TRBV7-7 and TRBJ2-2; D not certain. Looked up from germline, CDR1 is SSHAT and CDR2 is FNYEAQ (reference sequence). The CDR3 loop spans 14 amino acids. CDR3 DNA sequence: TGTGCTAGCACCCCCGCCGAGGCCACCGGGGAGCTGTTTTTT. This translates into CASTPAEATGELFF.

The rearrangement joins TRBV7-2 to TRBJ2-1; D is uncertain. The ends were cut back, 3 bases at V and 8 bases at J, with 11 bases in the middle. Germline values: CDR1 SGHTA, CDR2 FQGNSA. The CDR3 consists of 13 residues. The CDR3 DNA reads as TGTGCCAGCAGCTTTAGGCGGCGCGATGAGCAGTTCTTC. Residues: CASSFRRRDEQFF.

The chain links TRBV6-5 to TRBJ2-3; no clear D gene. The germline V and J ends were trimmed by 6 bases and 5 bases, with 12 bases remaining between them. Germline V gene sequence: CDR1 MNHEY, CDR2 SVGAGI. The CDR3 has 13 residues. In DNA form, the CDR3 reads TGTGCCAGCAGCCTCAGACTCGTAGATACGCAGTATTTT. This codes for CASSLRLVDTQYF.

The chain uses TRBV7-9 and TRBJ1-1; 9 bases line up with TRBD1. The length of the CDR3 is 14 residues. V lost 4 bases to trimming and J lost 7 bases; unmatched junction nucleotides: 7. The V gene's germline CDR1 is SEHNR and CDR2 FQNEAQ (reference sequence). The CDR3: CASSWGQGGGEAFF. CDR3 coding DNA: TGTGCCAGCAGCTGGGGACAGGGAGGAGGTGAAGCTTTCTTT. The full variable domain, completed using reference TRBV7-9 and TRBJ1-1, is DTGVSQNPRHKITKRGQNVTFRCDPISEHNRLYWYRQTLGQGPEFLTYFQNEAQLEKSRLLSDRFSAERPKGSFSTLEIQRTEQGDSAMYLCASSWGQGGGEAFFGQGTRLTVV.

The rearrangement links TRBV29-1 to TRBJ1-2, with 10 bases that match TRBD1. Germline V gives CDR1 SQVTM, CDR2 ANQGSEA. The CDR3 runs 13 residues. After removal of 6 bases from V and 4 bases from J, the junction contained 5 bases not matched to a gene. This CDR3 is CSVVTGGIYGYTF. Here the CDR3 DNA reads TGCAGCGTGGTGACAGGGGGCATCTATGGCTACACCTTC.

The chain is built from TRBV5-8 and TRBJ2-1; the match to TRBD1 covers 10 bases. The germline gives CDR1 SGHTS, CDR2 YDEGEE. The CDR3 is 15 amino acids. V lost 7 bases to trimming and J lost 2 bases; unmatched junction nucleotides: 6. DNA of the CDR3: TGTGCCAGCCGCCCCGGGACAGGGGCCTACAATGAGCAGTTCTTC. It yields the protein CASRPGTGAYNEQFF.

The chain uses TRBV7-6 and TRBJ1-1, with D unclear. Per the germline V gene, CDR1 is SGHVS and CDR2 is FNYEAQ. Trimming took off 2 bases at V and 0 bases at J, with 7 bases between the two ends. This CDR3 contains 14 residues. CDR3 nucleotide sequence: TGTGCCAGCAGCTTAAGACTTCTGAACACTGAAGCTTTCTTT. As protein: CASSLRLLNTEAFF.

Here the CDR3 reads CASSLRGASGYTF. The DNA of the CDR3 is TGTGCCAGCAGCTTGCGGGGGGCGAGCGGCTACACCTTC. This rearrangement joins TRBV5-4 to TRBJ1-2; maybe TRBD1 (6 bases). The CDR3 contains 13 residues. Germline V gene lookup returns CDR1 SGHNT and CDR2 YYREEE (reference sequence). Trimming stripped 1 base from V and 8 bases from J, with 12 bases between.

This chain joins TRBV6-6 and TRBJ1-2, with TRBD1 identical over 7 bases. The length of the CDR3 is 14 residues. Per germline, CDR1 MNHNY and CDR2 SVGAGI (reference sequence). Unmatched junction bases numbered 9, after V lost 7 bases and J lost 4 bases. This CDR3 is CASIQSGTAYGYTF. CDR3 in DNA: TGTGCCAGCATTCAATCCGGGACAGCCTATGGCTACACCTTC.

V and J are TRBV5-1 and TRBJ1-2; 7 bases are shared with TRBD1. J gave up 0 bases and V 5 bases, and 7 bases lay outside the gene matches. This CDR3 region has 15 residues. CDR1 SGHRS and CDR2 YFSETQ come from the germline V gene. The CDR3 nucleotides read TGCGCCAGCAGGCTGGGACAGTCGACTAACTATGGCTACACCTTC. Amino acid sequence: CASRLGQSTNYGYTF.